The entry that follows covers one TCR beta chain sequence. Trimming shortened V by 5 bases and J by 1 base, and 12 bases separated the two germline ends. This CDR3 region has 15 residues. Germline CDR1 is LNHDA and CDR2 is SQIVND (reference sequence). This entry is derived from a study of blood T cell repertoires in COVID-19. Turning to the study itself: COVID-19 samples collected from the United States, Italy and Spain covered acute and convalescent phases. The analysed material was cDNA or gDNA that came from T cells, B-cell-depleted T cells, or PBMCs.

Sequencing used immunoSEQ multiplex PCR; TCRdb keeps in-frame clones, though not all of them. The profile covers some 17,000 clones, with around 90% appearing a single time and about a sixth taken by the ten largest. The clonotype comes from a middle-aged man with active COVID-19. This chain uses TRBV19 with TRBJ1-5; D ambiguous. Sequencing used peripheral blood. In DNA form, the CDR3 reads TGTGCCAGTAGTCGGAGTGCTAAGAGCAATCAGCCCCAGCATTTT. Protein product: CASSRSAKSNQPQHF.